These 29 T cell receptor beta chains share one sample of origin, sequenced in a study of identical twins. One entry per CDR3 protein, called by TCRdb with MiXCR from the 5' RACE reads. Of 400,000 to 600,000 distinct CDR3 sequences detected, about 20% appear once; the ten largest clones hold approximately 0.49%. This same sample was also part of a study on yellow fever vaccine responses in identical twins.

The specimen sequenced was CD4+ T cells sorted from blood. These receptors were obtained from a woman under 30 in good health.

The rearrangement uses TRBV20-1 and TRBJ1-4; tentatively, D is TRBD1 (6 bases). This CDR3 has 13 amino acids. Germline values: CDR1 DFQATT, CDR2 SNEGSKA (reference sequence). The V and J ends lost 6 bases and 4 bases respectively, with 12 bases between them. CDR3 loop: CSAKGGGNEKLFF. The CDR3 region has the DNA TGCAGTGCAAAAGGAGGGGGTAATGAAAAACTGTTTTTT.

This clonotype has more than one count but fewer than ten. The rearrangement uses TRBV2 and TRBJ2-1, with TRBD1 identical over 9 bases. V lost 5 bases to trimming and J lost 3 bases; unmatched junction nucleotides: 2. Germline V gene data show CDR1 as SNHLY and CDR2 as FYNNEI. This CDR3 comprises 14 residues. The CDR3 sequence: CASSRDRDYNEQFF. As DNA, the CDR3 is TGTGCCAGCAGTAGGGACAGGGACTACAATGAGCAGTTCTTC.

This clonotype was counted only a few times. This chain uses TRBV4-2 with TRBJ1-1; no reliable D call. This CDR3 is 14 amino acids long. Germline CDR1 reads LGHNA; CDR2 reads YNFKEQ. V was shortened by 3 bases and J by 0 bases, with 8 bases between the two germline ends. CDR3 in DNA: TGTGCCAGCAGCCAGCCTTTCATGAACACTGAAGCTTTCTTT. It encodes CASSQPFMNTEAFF.

The chain uses TRBV27 and TRBJ2-7, with 9 nucleotides matching TRBD1. The CDR3 is made up of 15 amino acids. V lost 3 bases to trimming and J lost 0 bases; unmatched junction nucleotides: 3. Germline V lookup: CDR1 MNHEY, CDR2 SMNVEV (reference sequence). CDR3 region: CASSFGQGSSYEQYF. CDR3 bases: TGTGCCAGCAGTTTCGGACAGGGGAGCTCCTACGAGCAGTACTTC.

This clonotype was found many times. The V call is TRBV12-3 or TRBV12-4, the J call TRBJ1-2; 7 bases agree with TRBD1. Germline trimming cut 6 bases from V and 4 bases from J; bases unmatched to any gene: 5. The CDR3 totals 13 residues. The CDR3 region has the DNA TGTGCCAGCAGCCGGGACAGTGTCTATGGCTACACCTTC. As protein: CASSRDSVYGYTF.

This clonotype appeared many times. The CDR3 sequence is CSAVPAAGGVTQYF. The DNA for the CDR3 is TGCAGTGCAGTCCCAGCAGCGGGAGGTGTTACGCAGTATTTT. The chain is built from TRBV20-1 and TRBJ2-3, with 9 bases aligning to TRBD2. With V trimmed by 6 bases and J by 8 bases, 12 bases remained unmatched. Germline V gene sequence: CDR1 DFQATT, CDR2 SNEGSKA (reference sequence). The CDR3 has 14 amino acids.

The chain carries TRBV12-3 or TRBV12-4 and TRBJ1-5, with D uncertain. The CDR3 loop spans 13 amino acids. Trimming took off 6 bases at V and 5 bases at J, with 11 bases between the two ends. For the CDR3, the DNA is TGTGCCAGCAGCCGGCCTAAGGATCAGCCCCAGCATTTT. Its translation is CASSRPKDQPQHF.

This clonotype was seen only a few times. The chain is built from TRBV7-2 and TRBJ1-4; D gene uncertain. The CDR3 extends over 13 amino acids. Germline V gives CDR1 SGHTA, CDR2 FQGNSA. Trimming cost V 4 bases and J 8 bases, with 11 bases left between them. In DNA form, the CDR3 reads TGTGCCAGCAGCTCCCTCGCTCAGGAAAAACTGTTTTTT. Translated: CASSSLAQEKLFF.

This clonotype was found a few times. V and J are TRBV7-9 and TRBJ2-1; D gene ambiguous. Trimming cost V 4 bases and J 2 bases, with 9 bases left between them. The CDR3 runs 14 residues. Per the germline V gene, CDR1 is SEHNR and CDR2 is FQNEAQ (reference sequence). The CDR3 DNA follows: TGTGCCAGCAGCTCGAGTGGGGCCTACAATGAGCAGTTCTTC. It translates to CASSSSGAYNEQFF.

V usage is TRBV5-1 and J usage is TRBJ1-1, with D uncertain. Looked up from germline, CDR1 is SGHRS and CDR2 is YFSETQ. The V end lost 1 base, the J end lost 4 bases, and 14 bases lay between the germline ends. The CDR3 is 15 residues long. CDR3 coding DNA: TGCGCCAGCAGCTTGTTTGGCTCGGGGAGCACTGAAGCTTTCTTT. It specifies CASSLFGSGSTEAFF.

In DNA, the CDR3 is TGTGCCAGCACCCCAGGTTCGGCCAGGCAAGAGACCCAGTACTTC. Translation: CASTPGSARQETQYF. The V call is TRBV6-1, the J call TRBJ2-5; D call uncertain. CDR3 size: 15 residues. The V end lost 7 bases, the J end lost 2 bases, and 17 bases lay between the germline ends. CDR1 is MNHNS, CDR2 SASEGT, per germline.

This clonotype appeared a few times. This rearrangement joins TRBV12-3 or TRBV12-4 to TRBJ2-3, with 7 bases fitting TRBD2. The trim removed 3 bases at V and 6 bases at J, leaving 9 bases unmatched. The length of the CDR3 is 15 residues. The CDR3 sequence is CASSLRRGRGDTQYF. CDR3 coding DNA: TGTGCCAGCAGTTTGCGTCGCGGGAGAGGCGATACGCAGTATTTT.

V and J are TRBV20-1 and TRBJ2-1; weak D call: TRBD2 (6 bases). The CDR3 runs 15 residues. V lost 6 bases and J 7 bases, leaving 22 bases between the germline ends. In germline, CDR1 is DFQATT, CDR2 SNEGSKA (reference sequence). This chain's CDR3 is CSAPRAGIPWNEQFF. In nucleotides, the CDR3 is TGCAGTGCCCCCCGTGCGGGGATCCCTTGGAATGAGCAGTTCTTC.

Only a few counts were recorded for this clonotype. The chain uses TRBV24-1 and TRBJ2-3; D possibly corresponds to TRBD1 (6 bases). This CDR3 is built from 14 residues. CDR1 is KGHDR, CDR2 SFDVKD, per germline. With 4 bases removed from V and 1 base from J, the gap between germline ends came to 8 bases. The CDR3 loop is CATSDRQGTDTQYF. In DNA form, the CDR3 reads TGTGCCACCAGTGACAGACAGGGCACAGATACGCAGTATTTT.

The table lists this clonotype with a few counts. The rearrangement uses TRBV7-9 and TRBJ1-6; D gene uncertain. Trimming removed 2 bases at V and 7 bases at J, with 12 bases between. The CDR3 sequence is 15 residues long. The germline gives CDR1 SEHNR, CDR2 FQNEAQ (reference sequence). The CDR3 loop reads CASSLQGGANSPLHF. DNA of the CDR3: TGTGCCAGCAGCTTACAAGGAGGTGCGAATTCACCCCTCCACTTT.

Many counts were recorded for this clonotype. The gene calls are TRBV7-9 and TRBJ1-1; a weak D match, TRBD1 (5 bases). Per the germline V gene, CDR1 is SEHNR and CDR2 is FQNEAQ (reference sequence). The V end was cut by 5 bases, the J end by 5 bases, with 9 bases between. CDR3 size: 12 residues. The CDR3 spells CASSPGGTEAFF. The CDR3 DNA follows: TGTGCCAGCAGCCCCGGGGGGACTGAAGCTTTCTTT.

This clonotype occurred a few times. The chain joins TRBV2 to TRBJ2-2, with D maybe TRBD1 (5 bases). The germline V gene has CDR1 SNHLY and CDR2 FYNNEI. Trimming pared 7 bases from V and 0 bases from J, leaving 15 bases between. The CDR3 extends over 16 amino acids. This CDR3 reads CASTPPGYSNTGELFF. In DNA form, the CDR3 reads TGTGCCAGCACGCCACCAGGGTATTCGAACACCGGGGAGCTGTTTTTT. The whole variable domain, remainder taken from reference TRBV2 and TRBJ2-2, is EPEVTQTPSHQVTQMGQEVILRCVPISNHLYFYWYRQILGQKVEFLVSFYNNEISEKSEIFDDQFSVERPDGSNFTLKIRSTKLEDSAMYFCASTPPGYSNTGELFFGEGSRLTVL.

The sample holds a few counts of this clonotype. The gene calls are TRBV12-3 or TRBV12-4 and TRBJ2-6; 10 bases are a match to TRBD1. There are 17 residues in the CDR3. After removal of 5 bases from V and 0 bases from J, the junction contained 4 bases not matched to a gene. The CDR3 protein is CASSPGQGLSGANVLTF. In nucleotides, the CDR3 is TGTGCCAGCAGTCCGGGACAGGGGCTCTCTGGGGCCAACGTCCTGACTTTC.

The J gene is TRBJ2-3, the V gene TRBV13; 9 bases are shared with TRBD1. Unmatched junction bases numbered 24, after V lost 11 bases and J lost 6 bases. Per germline, CDR1 PRHDT and CDR2 FYEKMQ (reference sequence). This CDR3 region has 18 residues. CDR3 in amino acids: CAFSLGLPGQGISDTQYF. CDR3 DNA sequence: TGTGCCTTCAGTTTAGGCCTACCGGGACAGGGTATTTCGGATACGCAGTATTTT.

The J gene is TRBJ2-1, the V gene TRBV20-1; 7 bases are shared with TRBD1. Trimming removed 6 bases from V and 6 bases from J; junction bases left unmatched: 11. The CDR3 is made up of 14 amino acids. Germline V lookup: CDR1 DFQATT, CDR2 SNEGSKA (reference sequence). The CDR3 is CSAQRQGGFNEQFF. CDR3 DNA sequence: TGCAGTGCGCAAAGACAGGGTGGGTTCAATGAGCAGTTCTTC.

This clonotype was observed a handful of times. The junction differs from germline at one of its ends, possibly a read error. This sequence joins TRBV7-6 and TRBJ2-5; unclear D gene. The germline V gene has CDR1 SGHVS and CDR2 FNYEAQ. The CDR3 length is 14 residues. CDR3: CASSLSALQETQHF. The CDR3 DNA reads as TGTGCCAGCAGCTTATCCGCACTCCAAGAGACCCAGCACTTC.

The chain has TRBV12-3 or TRBV12-4 and TRBJ2-5; a weak D match, TRBD2 (6 bases). The CDR3 consists of 14 residues. With 5 bases removed from V and 3 bases from J, the gap between germline ends came to 13 bases. The CDR3 region is CASSLAGMEETQYF. CDR3 nucleotide sequence: TGTGCCAGCAGTCTTGCGGGAATGGAAGAGACCCAGTACTTC.

Remarks on this clonotype: The conserved phenylalanine or tryptophan is not found at the CDR3 terminus, so this likely reflects a read error. This CDR3 reads CATSRDPPSEQFL. The CDR3 coding sequence is TGTGCCACCAGCAGAGACCCGCCCTCGGAGCAGTTCCTC. The J gene is TRBJ2-1, the V gene TRBV15; D remains ambiguous. V was trimmed by 0 bases and J by 10 bases, leaving 10 bases between them. Germline V gives CDR1 LNHNV, CDR2 YYDKDF (reference sequence). CDR3 size: 13 residues.

V and J are TRBV7-7 and TRBJ2-7; D is ambiguous. Germline CDR1 SSHAT, CDR2 FNYEAQ (reference sequence). This CDR3 comprises 10 residues. The V end lost 4 bases, the J end lost 9 bases, and 7 bases lay between the germline ends. The CDR3 nucleotides are TGTGCCAGCAGCTCCTTCCCGCAGTACTTC. Its translation is CASSSFPQYF. The complete variable domain, with remaining parts taken from reference TRBV7-7 and TRBJ2-7, reads GAGVSQSPRYKVTKRGQDVTLRCDPISSHATLYWYQQALGQGPEFLTYFNYEAQPDKSGLPSDRFSAERPEGSISTLTIQRTEQRDSAMYRCASSSFPQYFGPGTRLTVT.

The chain combines TRBV11-2 with TRBJ2-1; TRBD2 matches 10 bases. CDR3 size: 16 residues. V dropped 5 bases and J dropped 7; count of bases not matched to a gene: 11. Germline V gene data show CDR1 as SGHAT and CDR2 as FQNNGV. CDR3 region: CASSPSSLAGVNEQFF. CDR3 nucleotide sequence: TGTGCCAGCAGCCCTAGTAGTCTAGCGGGAGTGAATGAGCAGTTCTTC.

The rearrangement uses TRBV9 and TRBJ1-1; 8 bases fit TRBD1. Germline CDR1 is SGDLS and CDR2 is YYNGEE. V was pared by 4 bases and J by 10 bases, with 9 bases of the junction left unmatched. CDR3 size: 13 residues. CDR3 region: CASSPLDREGAFF. CDR3 coding DNA: TGTGCCAGCAGCCCCCTGGACAGGGAAGGAGCTTTCTTT.

There are a few counts of this clonotype. The chain uses TRBV28 and TRBJ2-7; either TRBD1 or TRBD2 may fit D (8 bases each). This CDR3 spans 16 amino acids. Germline CDR1 reads MDHEN; CDR2 reads SYDVKM. The V gene lost 7 bases and the J gene lost 3 bases, with 22 bases spanning the gap. CDR3 loop: CASKFSGTGPYYEQYF. CDR3 bases: TGTGCCAGCAAATTTAGCGGGACAGGACCTTACTACGAGCAGTACTTC.

This clonotype was observed a handful of times. This chain links TRBV21-1 with TRBJ2-7. TRBV21-1 is termed a pseudogene. The CDR3 length is 16 residues. Here the CDR3 DNA reads TGTGCCAGCAGCAAAGGAAGCGCGGGGGGCCCCTACGAGCAGTACGTC. Residues: CASSKGSAGGPYEQYV.

This chain connects TRBV6-1 to TRBJ2-7; the D gene is possibly TRBD1 (5 bases). CDR1 MNHNS and CDR2 SASEGT come from the germline V gene. The CDR3 is 16 residues long. V lost 7 bases to trimming and J lost 0 bases, with 19 bases between them. The chain's CDR3 is CASKYTHTTDSYEQYF. CDR3 bases: TGTGCCAGCAAATACACCCACACGACAGACTCCTACGAGCAGTACTTC.